The entry below describes one T cell receptor beta chain. The data stem from a study of PD-L1 blockade in urothelial cancer. The method was immunoSEQ multiplex PCR; TCRdb's version includes in-frame clones alone and lacks a portion of them. The sample includes around 110,000 clones, about 89% of them seen just once. Germline CDR1 is SEHNR and CDR2 is FQNEAQ (reference sequence). After removal of 7 bases from V and 5 bases from J, the junction contained 9 bases not matched to a gene. The CDR3 spans 15 residues. Time point meaning: peripheral blood 6 weeks after treatment start. The chain combines TRBV7-9 with TRBJ2-1; TRBD1 matches at 9 bases. This sequence was found in a man aged 60 to 69 with urothelial cancer. The sample was PBMCs, taken around atezolizumab (anti-PD-L1) treatment. DNA for the CDR3: TGTGCCAGCACCCACAGGGGGCGCGAAGACAATGAGCAGTTCTTC. It yields the protein CASTHRGREDNEQFF.